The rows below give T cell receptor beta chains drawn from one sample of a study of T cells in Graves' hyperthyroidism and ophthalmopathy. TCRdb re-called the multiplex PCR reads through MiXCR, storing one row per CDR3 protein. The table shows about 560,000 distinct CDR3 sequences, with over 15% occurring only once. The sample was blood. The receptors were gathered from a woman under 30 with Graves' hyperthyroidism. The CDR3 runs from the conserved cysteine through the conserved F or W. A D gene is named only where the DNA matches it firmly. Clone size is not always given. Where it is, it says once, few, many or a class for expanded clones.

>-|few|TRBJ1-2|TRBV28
CASSLLGDYGYTF
TGTGCCAGCAGTTTATTGGGGGACTATGGCTACACCTTC
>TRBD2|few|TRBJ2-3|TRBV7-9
CASSSSGGALDTQYF
TGTGCCAGCAGCTCTAGCGGGGGGGCCTTAGATACGCAGTATTTT
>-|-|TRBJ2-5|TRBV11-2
CASSPQVEFGTQYF
TGTGCCAGCAGCCCGCAAGTGGAATTCGGGACCCAGTACTTC
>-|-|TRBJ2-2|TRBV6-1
CASRSKWAGTGELFF
TGTGCCAGCAGGAGTAAGTGGGCGGGCACCGGGGAGCTGTTTTTT
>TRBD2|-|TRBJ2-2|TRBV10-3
CAISEGGSGTGELFF
TGTGCCATCAGTGAGGGCGGGAGTGGCACCGGGGAGCTGTTTTTT
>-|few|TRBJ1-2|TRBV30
CAWIAGLGYGYTF
TGTGCCTGGATTGCGGGGTTGGGGTATGGCTACACCTTC
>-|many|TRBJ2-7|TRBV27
CASSLSPGAYEQYF
TGTGCCAGCAGTTTATCGCCAGGGGCCTACGAGCAGTACTTC
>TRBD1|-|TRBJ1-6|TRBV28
CASRIPGQGRNSPLHF
TGTGCCAGCAGAATACCAGGACAGGGTAGAAATTCACCCCTCCACTTT
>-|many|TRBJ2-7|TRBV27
CASSFGESYEQYF
TGTGCCAGCAGTTTTGGGGAATCCTACGAGCAGTACTTC
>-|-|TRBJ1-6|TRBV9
CASSVDRSNSPLHF
TGTGCCAGCAGCGTTGACCGAAGTAATTCACCCCTCCACTTT
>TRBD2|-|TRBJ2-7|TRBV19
CASSILAGRTYEQYF
TGTGCCAGTAGTATCCTAGCGGGGAGGACCTACGAGCAGTACTTC
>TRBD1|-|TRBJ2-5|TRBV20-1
CSADQGARETQYF
TGCAGTGCAGATCAGGGGGCGAGGGAGACCCAGTACTTC
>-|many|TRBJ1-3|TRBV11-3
CASSLRGLGNTIYF
TGTGCCAGCAGCTTACGAGGGCTTGGAAACACCATATATTTT
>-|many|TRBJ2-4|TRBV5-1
CASSSSGPLNIQYF
TGCGCCAGCAGCTCGTCGGGACCACTAAACATTCAGTACTTC
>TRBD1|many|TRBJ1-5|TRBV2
CASSLPGQGFQPQHF
TGTGCCAGCAGCTTACCGGGACAGGGTTTTCAGCCCCAGCATTTT
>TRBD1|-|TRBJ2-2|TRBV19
CASSIGRGRCTGELFF
TGTGCCAGTAGTATTGGCAGGGGGCGTTGTACCGGGGAGCTGTTTTTT
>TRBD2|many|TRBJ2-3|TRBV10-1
CASSESGGSGDTQYF
TGCGCCAGCAGTGAGTCGGGCGGGAGTGGAGATACGCAGTATTTT
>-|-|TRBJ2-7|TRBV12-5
CARSPTTSSYEQYF
TGTGCTAGATCCCCGACAACCAGCTCCTACGAGCAGTACTTC
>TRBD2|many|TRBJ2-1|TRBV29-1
CSVGGLASYNEQFF
TGCAGCGTTGGAGGACTAGCGTCCTACAATGAGCAGTTCTTC
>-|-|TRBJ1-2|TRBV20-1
CSAAPSRLGYGYTF
TGCAGTGCTGCACCGTCGAGACTCGGCTATGGCTACACCTTC
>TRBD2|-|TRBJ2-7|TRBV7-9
CASSPILAGAPEQYF
TGTGCCAGCAGCCCAATCCTAGCGGGAGCGCCCGAGCAGTACTTC
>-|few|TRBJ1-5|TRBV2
CASSVSRELSNQPQHF
TGTGCCAGCAGTGTGTCGAGAGAACTTAGCAATCAGCCCCAGCATTTT
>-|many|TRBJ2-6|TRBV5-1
CASSSTTGFSGANVLTF
TGCGCCAGCAGCTCTACTACAGGGTTCTCTGGGGCCAACGTCCTGACTTTC
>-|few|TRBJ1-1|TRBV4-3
CASSQELAGKTFF
TGCGCCAGCAGCCAAGAGCTGGCAGGGAAAACTTTCTTT
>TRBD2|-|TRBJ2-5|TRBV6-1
CASSFTTSEEFQETQYF
TGTGCCAGCAGTTTTACGACTAGCGAAGAGTTCCAAGAGACCCAGTACTTC
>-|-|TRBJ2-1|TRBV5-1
CASSLVRVGEGEQFF
TGCGCCAGCAGCTTGGTCAGGGTAGGGGAAGGTGAGCAGTTCTTC
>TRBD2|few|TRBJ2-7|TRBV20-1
CSARRGVGGEQYF
TGCAGTGCTAGACGGGGGGTGGGGGGCGAGCAGTACTTC
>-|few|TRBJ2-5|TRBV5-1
CASSLGGSRGSETQYF
TGCGCCAGCAGCTTGGGGGGGTCGAGGGGTTCGGAGACCCAGTACTTC
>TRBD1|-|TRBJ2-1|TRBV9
CASSPHSAGGRNEQFF
TGTGCCAGCAGCCCACACTCGGCAGGGGGAAGGAATGAGCAGTTCTTC
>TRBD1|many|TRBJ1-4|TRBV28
CASSLGQGARIANEKLFF
TGTGCCAGCAGTTTGGGACAGGGGGCTAGGATTGCTAATGAAAAACTGTTTTTT
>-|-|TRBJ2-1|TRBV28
CAGSPDWDSRDEQFF
TGTGCCGGCAGCCCCGACTGGGATTCTCGCGATGAGCAGTTCTTC
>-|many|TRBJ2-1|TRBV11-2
CASSLLNEQFF
TGTGCCAGCAGCTTGTTGAATGAGCAGTTCTTC
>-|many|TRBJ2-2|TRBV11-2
CASSPPPGHRNTGELFF
TGTGCCAGCAGTCCGCCCCCGGGACACCGGAACACCGGGGAGCTGTTTTTT
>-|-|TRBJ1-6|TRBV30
CAWRAPRSNSPLHF
TGTGCCTGGAGGGCGCCGAGATCTAATTCACCCCTCCACTTT
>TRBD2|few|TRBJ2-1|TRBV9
CASSVDPGGGIRNEQFF
TGTGCCAGCAGCGTAGACCCGGGGGGTGGAATACGGAATGAGCAGTTCTTC
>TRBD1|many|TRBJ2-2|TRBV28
CASSFSVNRGSTGELFF
TGTGCCAGCAGTTTCTCAGTGAACAGGGGGAGCACCGGGGAGCTGTTTTTT
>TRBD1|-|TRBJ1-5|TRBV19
CATMNTLTGGNQPQHF
TGTGCCACTATGAACACTTTGACAGGGGGCAATCAGCCCCAGCATTTT
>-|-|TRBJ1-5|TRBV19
CASQNKWGLQPQHF
TGTGCCAGTCAGAACAAATGGGGATTACAGCCCCAGCATTTT
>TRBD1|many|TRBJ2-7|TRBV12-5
CASGLVVGQGSYEQYF
TGTGCTAGTGGTTTGGTAGTGGGACAGGGGTCCTACGAGCAGTACTTC
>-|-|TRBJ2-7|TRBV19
CASSLVAANSYEQYF
TGTGCCAGTAGTCTGGTAGCGGCAAACTCCTACGAGCAGTACTTC
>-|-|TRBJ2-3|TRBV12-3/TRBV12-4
CASRGVGGLRGADTQYF
TGTGCCAGCAGGGGCGTTGGGGGACTCCGGGGCGCAGATACGCAGTATTTT